The rows below give T cell receptor beta chains drawn from one sample of a study of shared clonotypes between healthy human individuals. Clones were sequenced by immunoSEQ multiplex PCR, and TCRdb holds only the in-frame ones, with some missing. The sample lists millions of clones; over 90% were seen once. The sample comprised naive CD4+ T cells from PBMCs. All receptors derive from a man in his late teens or twenties in good health. Some clones in this sample may be carry-over from other donors' samples. Both conserved end residues are part of each CDR3. A D gene is named only where the DNA matches it firmly. Only some rows state a clone size, as once, few, many or a class for expanded clones.

V gene	D gene	J gene	clone size	CDR3 DNA	CDR3 protein
TRBV28	.	TRBJ2-5	.	TGTGCCAGCACCTTAGCGGGACAGGGTGCTTTTGAGACCCAGTACTTC	CASTLAGQGAFETQYF
TRBV18	TRBD1	TRBJ2-2	.	TGTGCCAGCTCACCTCCAGGGGGTAACACCGGGGAGCTGTTTTTT	CASSPPGGNTGELFF
TRBV28	TRBD1	TRBJ1-5	.	TGTGCCAGCACCTCGGGACAGGGGGATCAGCCCCAGCATTTT	CASTSGQGDQPQHF
TRBV7-3	TRBD2	TRBJ2-1	.	TGTGCCAGCAGCTTAATGGGGACTAGGCTTTACAATGAGCAGTTCTTC	CASSLMGTRLYNEQFF
TRBV4-3	TRBD2	TRBJ2-1	.	TGCGCCAGCAGCCACCGACTAGCGGGAGGAGGGCAGTTCTTC	CASSHRLAGGGQFF
TRBV28	.	TRBJ1-5	.	TGTGCCAGCAGCGCCCCGGGACCATATCAGCCCCAGCATTTT	CASSAPGPYQPQHF
TRBV7-3	TRBD2	TRBJ2-5	.	TGTGCCAGCAGCTCGCGAGCGGGAGGGCCCCGGGAGACCCAGTACTTC	CASSSRAGGPRETQYF
TRBV9	TRBD2	TRBJ2-1	.	TGTGCCAGCAGCGTAGGGGGACTAGCGGGAATCAATGAGCAGTTCTTC	CASSVGGLAGINEQFF
TRBV25-1	.	TRBJ2-3	.	TGTGCCAGCAGCGGGACCACAGATACGCAGTATTTT	CASSGTTDTQYF
TRBV5-1	TRBD1	TRBJ1-1	.	TGCGCCAGCAGCTTGACGGGACAGGGGACGATTGAAGCTTTCTTT	CASSLTGQGTIEAFF
TRBV2	.	TRBJ2-1	.	TGTGCCAGCAGCCCCCGAGCGGTCGCCTACAATGAGCAGTTCTTC	CASSPRAVAYNEQFF
TRBV28	.	TRBJ2-7	.	TGTGCCAGCAGTCTTAGGTACGAGCAGTACTTC	CASSLRYEQYF
TRBV7-2	.	TRBJ2-3	.	TGTGCCAGCAGGGGGGAAGGGGATACGCAGTATTTT	CASRGEGDTQYF
TRBV28	.	TRBJ1-1	.	TGTGCCAGCACTCGGGGGGAAGCTTTCTTT	CASTRGEAFF
TRBV18	.	TRBJ1-1	.	TGTGCCAGCTCTCCAGGGGAGGCCCCGAACACTGAAGCTTTCTTT	CASSPGEAPNTEAFF
TRBV7-2	.	TRBJ2-5	few	TGTGCCAGCAGCTTACAAGAGACCCAGTACTTC	CASSLQETQYF
TRBV2	.	TRBJ2-3	.	TGTGCCAGCAGTTTTGGACTCATCTCGACAGATACGCAGTATTTT	CASSFGLISTDTQYF
TRBV7-2	TRBD1	TRBJ1-2	.	TGTGCCAGCAACGCAGGGGGGTCGGTCTATGGCTACACCTTC	CASNAGGSVYGYTF
TRBV5-1	TRBD2	TRBJ2-5	.	TGCGCCAGCAGCAAGGGGACTAGCGGGGGGTACCAAGAGACCCAGTACTTC	CASSKGTSGGYQETQYF
TRBV12-5	TRBD2	TRBJ2-1	.	TGTGCTAGTGGTTTGGTACTGACTAGCGACTACAATGAGCAGTTCTTC	CASGLVLTSDYNEQFF
TRBV7-9	.	TRBJ2-7	.	TGTGCCAGCAGCTCGACAGCTTACGAGCAGTACTTC	CASSSTAYEQYF
TRBV6-1	.	TRBJ1-3	.	TGTGCCAGCAGTGTGGCACCTGGAAACACCATATATTTT	CASSVAPGNTIYF
TRBV28	.	TRBJ2-1	.	TGTGCCAGCAGCTTCCAACCAACCTACAATGAGCAGTTCTTC	CASSFQPTYNEQFF
TRBV11-1	.	TRBJ1-1	.	TGTGCCAGCAGCTCTACTAGGACCCTGAACACTGAAGCTTTCTTT	CASSSTRTLNTEAFF
TRBV6-5	TRBD1	TRBJ1-4	.	TGTGCCAGCGGGGGACAGGGGAAGAATGAAAAACTGTTTTTT	CASGGQGKNEKLFF
TRBV15	.	TRBJ2-3	once	TGTGCCACCAGCAGAGATATTAGCGGCACAGATACGCAGTATTTT	CATSRDISGTDTQYF
TRBV4-2	.	TRBJ1-4	.	TGTGCCAGCAGCCAAGCTGGGGGGGCAACTAATGAAAAACTGTTTTTT	CASSQAGGATNEKLFF
TRBV28	TRBD1	TRBJ2-7	.	TGTGCCAGCAGTTACCCGGGACAGGGGACCTACGAGCAGTACTTC	CASSYPGQGTYEQYF
TRBV7-8	TRBD2	TRBJ2-1	once	TGTGCCAGCACTCGACGGGAGGGAGGTGAGCAGTTCTTC	CASTRREGGEQFF
TRBV5-1	.	TRBJ2-7	.	TGCGCCAGCAGCTTGGGGCCGGGGAGAAACTACGAGCAGTACTTC	CASSLGPGRNYEQYF
TRBV5-1	.	TRBJ2-3	.	TGCGCCAGCAGCCCTGACGGGAGCACAGATACGCAGTATTTT	CASSPDGSTDTQYF
TRBV18	.	TRBJ2-7	.	TGTGCCAGCTCACTCTCGAATTGGTACGAGCAGTACTTC	CASSLSNWYEQYF
TRBV2	.	TRBJ2-7	.	TGTGCCAGCAGTGAAACGGGGGCGGACTACGAGCAGTACTTC	CASSETGADYEQYF
TRBV6-1	.	TRBJ2-5	.	TGTGCCAGCAGTGAAGAGGTATGGGGGGAAGACCAAGAGACCCAGTACTTC	CASSEEVWGEDQETQYF
TRBV15	TRBD2	TRBJ2-1	once	TGTGCCACCAGCAGAGCAAGGGGACTAGCGGATTCCTACAATGAGCAGTTCTTC	CATSRARGLADSYNEQFF
TRBV7-6	.	TRBJ2-5	.	TGTGCCAGCAGCTTGGGGGCCTTTCGAGAGACCCAGTACTTC	CASSLGAFRETQYF
TRBV5-4	TRBD1	TRBJ2-5	.	TGTGCCAGCAGCCTTATGCCAGGGGGCCAAGAGACCCAGTACTTC	CASSLMPGGQETQYF
TRBV6-5	TRBD1	TRBJ1-1	.	TGTGCCAGCAGTTACGGGACAGGGGGAGCTGAAGCTTTCTTT	CASSYGTGGAEAFF
TRBV28	TRBD1	TRBJ2-1	.	TGTGCCAGCAGTCGGGGAGGGACAGGGGGCAATGAGCAGTTCTTC	CASSRGGTGGNEQFF
TRBV19	.	TRBJ1-1	.	TGTGCCAGTAGTATAGGTGGAATGAACACTGAAGCTTTCTTT	CASSIGGMNTEAFF
TRBV20-1	.	TRBJ2-3	.	TGCAGTGCTCTGATGGGGGATACGCAGTATTTT	CSALMGDTQYF
TRBV15	.	TRBJ1-1	.	TGTGCCACCAGCAGAGACGTGAACACTGAAGCTTTCTTT	CATSRDVNTEAFF
TRBV2	TRBD1	TRBJ1-2	once	TGTGCCAGCAGGACAGGGGGAAACTATGGCTACACCTTC	CASRTGGNYGYTF
TRBV5-1	.	TRBJ2-7	.	TGCGCCAGCAGCTTGACAGTATCCTACGAGCAGTACTTC	CASSLTVSYEQYF
TRBV9	.	TRBJ2-5	.	TGTGCCAGCAGCAGGAGCGGCAAAGAGACCCAGTACTTC	CASSRSGKETQYF
TRBV7-8	.	TRBJ2-5	.	TGTGCCAGCAGCTTGTCAGGGTTAATAGAGACCCAGTACTTC	CASSLSGLIETQYF
TRBV25-1	TRBD2	TRBJ2-7	.	TGTGCCAGCAGTCTTACCCCCCTCAGCGGGACGACCTACGAGCAGTACTTC	CASSLTPLSGTTYEQYF
TRBV11-3	.	TRBJ2-7	.	TGTGCCAGCAGTTTCGGACCAGACGAGCAGTACTTC	CASSFGPDEQYF
TRBV5-8	.	TRBJ1-4	once	TGTGCCAGCAGCTTTAGGGGGACGGCCGTTGAAAAACTGTTTTTT	CASSFRGTAVEKLFF
TRBV29-1	.	TRBJ1-1	.	TGCAGCGTTGTGGGTCTTAGATGGGGCACTGAAGCTTTCTTT	CSVVGLRWGTEAFF
TRBV6-1	.	TRBJ2-5	.	TGTGCCAGCAGTGAAGCGCCTGTAGGGGGAGAGACCCAGTACTTC	CASSEAPVGGETQYF
TRBV5-1	.	TRBJ2-7	.	TGCGCCAGCTCACGCCTCCGGGACTCCTCCTACGAGCAGTACTTC	CASSRLRDSSYEQYF
TRBV5-1	.	TRBJ2-7	.	TGCGCCAGCAGCTTGGAACAGGATACCTACGAGCAGTACTTC	CASSLEQDTYEQYF
TRBV28	.	TRBJ2-5	once	TGTGCCAGCAGTAGCTTCTCAAGTAGGCCAGAGACCCAGTACTTC	CASSSFSSRPETQYF
TRBV6-1	.	TRBJ1-1	.	TGTGCCAGCACCGAGGGACTAGAGGACACTGAAGCTTTCTTT	CASTEGLEDTEAFF
TRBV5-1	.	TRBJ1-1	.	TGCGCCAGCAGAACCCTGGGGGAGGGCACTGAAGCTTTCTTT	CASRTLGEGTEAFF
TRBV2	.	TRBJ1-1	.	TGTGCCAGCAGCAACAGGAAGAACACTGAAGCTTTCTTT	CASSNRKNTEAFF